Listed below are T cell receptor beta chains from one sample, sequenced in a study of CD8 T cells in ankylosing spondylitis. MiXCR was run by TCRdb on the 5' RACE reads, yielding one entry per CDR3 protein. The table has some 130,000 distinct CDR3 sequences, just under 7.5% seen once. Sequenced: blood, either unsorted or a sorted T cell fraction (not recorded which). Receptors originate from a female donor with ankylosing spondylitis or in good health (not recorded which). Each CDR3 is given with its conserved first and last residue. A D gene is named only where the DNA matches it firmly. Clone size is shown for a subset of rows, as once, few, many or a class of expanded clone.

size,J,D,V,CDR3,DNA
many,TRBJ2-3,TRBD1,TRBV28,CASSSYRGRGDTDTQYF,TGTGCCAGCAGTTCCTACAGGGGAAGGGGAGACACAGATACGCAGTATTTT
few,TRBJ1-1,NA,TRBV10-3,CAISENSLNTEAFF,TGTGCCATCAGTGAGAACAGCTTAAACACTGAAGCTTTCTTT
many,TRBJ2-1,NA,TRBV7-2,CASSLSRLTNEQFF,TGTGCCAGCAGCCTCTCTAGGTTAACCAATGAGCAGTTCTTC
many,TRBJ2-3,NA,TRBV10-3,CAISEWGNTDTQYF,TGTGCCATCAGTGAGTGGGGGAACACAGATACGCAGTATTTT
many,TRBJ2-3,NA,TRBV7-9,CASSLTGTHNTQYF,TGTGCCAGCAGCCTCACCGGGACTCATAATACGCAGTATTTT
NA,TRBJ2-7,NA,TRBV29-1,CSVKNYEQYF,TGCAGCGTCAAGAACTACGAGCAGTACTTC
many,TRBJ2-3,TRBD2,TRBV29-1,CSVDLTSRDTQYF,TGCAGCGTTGATTTGACTAGCAGAGATACGCAGTATTTT
many,TRBJ2-5,NA,TRBV7-9,CASSFYGETQYF,TGTGCCAGCAGCTTCTACGGGGAGACCCAGTACTTC
many,TRBJ1-5,NA,TRBV4-1,CASSQGLGEGQNQPQHF,TGCGCCAGCAGCCAAGGGCTCGGGGAAGGTCAGAATCAGCCCCAGCATTTT
many,TRBJ1-1,NA,TRBV10-3,CAISESNTDTEAFF,TGTGCCATCAGTGAGTCGAACACGGACACTGAAGCTTTCTTT
many,TRBJ1-1,NA,TRBV2,CASSEPAGLNTEAFF,TGTGCCAGCAGTGAACCTGCAGGCTTGAACACTGAAGCTTTCTTT
many,TRBJ2-3,NA,TRBV12-3/TRBV12-4,CASSFKDTQYF,TGTGCCAGCAGTTTCAAAGATACGCAGTATTTT
few,TRBJ1-3,NA,TRBV11-2,CASSLVQSRNTIYF,TGTGCCAGCAGCTTAGTTCAATCTAGAAACACCATATATTTT
many,TRBJ2-1,TRBD2,TRBV9,CASSVMSSGEYNEQFF,TGTGCCAGCAGCGTAATGAGTAGCGGGGAATACAATGAGCAGTTCTTC
many,TRBJ2-2,TRBD1,TRBV29-1,CSAQGTGGYGELFF,TGCAGCGCCCAGGGGACAGGGGGTTACGGGGAGCTGTTTTTT
many,TRBJ2-5,TRBD1,TRBV20-1,CSATSSLPTGAQYF,TGCAGTGCTACCTCATCCCTCCCGACAGGGGCCCAGTACTTC
medium-sized,TRBJ2-1,NA,TRBV3-1,CASSPGPEQFF,TGTGCCAGCAGCCCGGGCCCTGAGCAGTTCTTC
few,TRBJ1-3,NA,TRBV18,CASSSTRDITASGNTIYF,TGTGCCAGCTCATCAACGCGTGACATAACGGCGTCTGGAAACACCATATATTTT
few,TRBJ2-3,NA,TRBV6-2/TRBV6-3,CATGTPPPSTDTQYF,TGTGCCACTGGGACACCCCCTCCAAGCACAGATACGCAGTATTTT
many,TRBJ2-7,NA,TRBV7-6,CASSLSRGPYEQYF,TGTGCCAGCAGCTTATCGCGGGGCCCCTACGAGCAGTACTTC
few,TRBJ1-1,NA,TRBV13,CASTTWNTEAFF,TGTGCCAGCACTACTTGGAACACTGAAGCTTTCTTT
many,TRBJ1-5,TRBD1,TRBV10-3,CAISDSGTGLSNQPQHF,TGTGCCATCAGTGATTCCGGGACAGGTCTTAGCAATCAGCCCCAGCATTTT
many,TRBJ2-7,NA,TRBV2,CASSSGGPSYEQYF,TGTGCCAGCAGTTCAGGTGGGCCCTCCTACGAGCAGTACTTC
few,TRBJ2-7,TRBD1,TRBV2,CASTPGTGDFYEQYF,TGTGCCAGCACCCCGGGGACAGGGGACTTCTACGAGCAGTACTTC
NA,TRBJ1-1,TRBD1,TRBV2,CAITSFGRLDRENSEAFF,TGTGCCATCACCTCATTTGGTCGGCTGGACAGGGAGAACTCTGAAGCTTTCTTT
many,TRBJ2-5,NA,TRBV18,CASSPRPGSETQYF,TGTGCCAGCTCACCACGACCCGGCTCCGAGACCCAGTACTTC
NA,TRBJ1-2,NA,TRBV20-1,CSARETVGGAYGYTF,TGCAGTGCTCGCGAAACCGTGGGGGGAGCTTATGGCTACACCTTC
many,TRBJ2-7,NA,TRBV7-2,CASSLVGQSSYEQYF,TGTGCCAGCAGCTTAGTCGGACAGTCGTCCTACGAGCAGTACTTC